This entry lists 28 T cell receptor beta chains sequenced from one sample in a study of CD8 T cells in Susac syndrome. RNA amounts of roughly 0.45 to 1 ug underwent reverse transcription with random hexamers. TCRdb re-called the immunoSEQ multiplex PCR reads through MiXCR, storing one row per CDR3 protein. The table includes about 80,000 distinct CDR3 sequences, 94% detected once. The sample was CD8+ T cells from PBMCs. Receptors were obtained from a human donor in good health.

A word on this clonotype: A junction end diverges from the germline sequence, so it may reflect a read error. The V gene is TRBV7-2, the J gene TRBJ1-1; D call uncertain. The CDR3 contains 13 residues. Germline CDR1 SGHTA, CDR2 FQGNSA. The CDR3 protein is CASSLEGPKGRVF. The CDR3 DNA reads TGTGCCAGCAGCTTAGAGGGCCCTAAAGGAAGGGTCTTT. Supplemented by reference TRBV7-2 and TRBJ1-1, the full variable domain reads GAGVSQSPSNKVTEKGKDVELRCDPISGHTALYWYRQSLGQGLEFLIYFQGNSAPDKSGLPSDRFSAERTGGSVSTLTIQRTQQEDSAVYLCASSLEGPKGRVFGQGTRLTVV.

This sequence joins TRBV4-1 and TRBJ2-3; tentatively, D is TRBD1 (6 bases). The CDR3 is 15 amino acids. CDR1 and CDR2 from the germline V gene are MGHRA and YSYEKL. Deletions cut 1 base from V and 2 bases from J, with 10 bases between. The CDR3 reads CASSQGNRDTDTQYF. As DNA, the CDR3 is TGCGCCAGCAGCCAAGGGAACAGGGACACAGATACGCAGTATTTT.

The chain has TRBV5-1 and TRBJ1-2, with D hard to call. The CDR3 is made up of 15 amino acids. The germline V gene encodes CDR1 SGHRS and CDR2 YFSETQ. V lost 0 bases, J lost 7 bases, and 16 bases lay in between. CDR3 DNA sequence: TGCGCCAGCAGCTTGGTACCTGAGGATATAGTTGGCTACACCTTC. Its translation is CASSLVPEDIVGYTF.

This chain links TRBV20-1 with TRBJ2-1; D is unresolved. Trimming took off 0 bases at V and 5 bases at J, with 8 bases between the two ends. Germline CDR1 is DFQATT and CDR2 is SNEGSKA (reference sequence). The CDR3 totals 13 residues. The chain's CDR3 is CSARDLADNEQFF. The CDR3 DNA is TGCAGTGCTAGAGATTTGGCCGACAATGAGCAGTTCTTC.

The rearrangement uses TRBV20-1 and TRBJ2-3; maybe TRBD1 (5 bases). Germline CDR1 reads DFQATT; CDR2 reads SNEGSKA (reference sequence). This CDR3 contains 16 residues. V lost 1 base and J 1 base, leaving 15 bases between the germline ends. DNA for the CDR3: TGCAGTGCTAGAGGAATGAGGCAGGGCGGCACAGATACGCAGTATTTT. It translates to CSARGMRQGGTDTQYF.

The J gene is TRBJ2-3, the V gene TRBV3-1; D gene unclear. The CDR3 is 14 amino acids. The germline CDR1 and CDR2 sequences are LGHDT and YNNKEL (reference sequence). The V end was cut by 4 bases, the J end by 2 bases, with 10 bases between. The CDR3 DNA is TGTGCCAGCAGCCCTCCGTTGGACACAGATACGCAGTATTTT. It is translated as CASSPPLDTDTQYF.

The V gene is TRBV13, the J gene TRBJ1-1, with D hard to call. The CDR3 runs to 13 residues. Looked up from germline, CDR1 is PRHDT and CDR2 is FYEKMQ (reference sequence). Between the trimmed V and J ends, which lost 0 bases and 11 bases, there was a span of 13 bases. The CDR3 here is CASSLGVANWAFF. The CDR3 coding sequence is TGTGCCAGCAGCTTAGGCGTTGCAAATTGGGCTTTCTTT.

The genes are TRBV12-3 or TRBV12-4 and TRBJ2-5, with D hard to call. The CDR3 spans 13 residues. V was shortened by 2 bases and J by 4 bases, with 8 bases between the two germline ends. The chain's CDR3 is CASSLSERETQYF. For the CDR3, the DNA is TGTGCCAGCAGTTTAAGTGAAAGAGAGACCCAGTACTTC.

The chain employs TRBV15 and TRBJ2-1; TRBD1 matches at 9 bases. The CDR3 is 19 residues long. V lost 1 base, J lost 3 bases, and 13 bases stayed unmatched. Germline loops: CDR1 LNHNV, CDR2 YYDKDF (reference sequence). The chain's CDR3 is CATSRVGVNRDRVYNEQFF. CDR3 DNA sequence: TGTGCCACCAGCAGAGTTGGGGTTAACCGGGACAGGGTCTACAATGAGCAGTTCTTC. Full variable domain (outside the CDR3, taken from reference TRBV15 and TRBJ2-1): DAMVIQNPRYQVTQFGKPVTLSCSQTLNHNVMYWYQQKSSQAPKLLFHYYDKDFNNEADTPDNFQSRRPNTSFCFLDIRSPGLGDTAMYLCATSRVGVNRDRVYNEQFFGPGTRLTVL.

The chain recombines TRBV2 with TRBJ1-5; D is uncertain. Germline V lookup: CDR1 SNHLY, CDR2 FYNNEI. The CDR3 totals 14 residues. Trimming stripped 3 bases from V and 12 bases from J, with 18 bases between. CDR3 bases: TGTGCCAGCAGTGATCCCCGGAGTGCGCTGCACCAGCATTTT. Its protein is CASSDPRSALHQHF.

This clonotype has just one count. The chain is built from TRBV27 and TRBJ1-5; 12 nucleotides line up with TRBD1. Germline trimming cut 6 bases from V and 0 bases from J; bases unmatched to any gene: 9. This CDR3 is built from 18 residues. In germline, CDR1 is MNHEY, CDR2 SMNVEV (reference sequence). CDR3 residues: CASSPGTGGAYSNQPQHF. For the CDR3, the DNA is TGTGCCAGCAGCCCCGGGACAGGGGGCGCTTATAGCAATCAGCCCCAGCATTTT.

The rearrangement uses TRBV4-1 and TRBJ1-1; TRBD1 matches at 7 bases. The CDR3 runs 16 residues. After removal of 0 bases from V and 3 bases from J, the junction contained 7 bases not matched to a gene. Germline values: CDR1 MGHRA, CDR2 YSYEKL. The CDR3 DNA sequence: TGCGCCAGCAGCCAAGACCCGACAGGGAAAGACACTGAAGCTTTCTTT. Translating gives CASSQDPTGKDTEAFF.

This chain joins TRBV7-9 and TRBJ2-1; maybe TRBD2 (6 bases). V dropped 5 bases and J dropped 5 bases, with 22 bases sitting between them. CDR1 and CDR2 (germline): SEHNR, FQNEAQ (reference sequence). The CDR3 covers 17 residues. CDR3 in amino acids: CASSPHYSGLDDNEQFF. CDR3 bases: TGTGCCAGCAGCCCTCACTACTCGGGACTCGACGACAATGAGCAGTTCTTC.

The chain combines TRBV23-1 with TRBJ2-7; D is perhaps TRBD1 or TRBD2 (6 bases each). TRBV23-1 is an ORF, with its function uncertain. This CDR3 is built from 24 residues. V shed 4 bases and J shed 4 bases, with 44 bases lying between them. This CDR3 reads CASSRVGGPPVAVSEQRVGYEQYV. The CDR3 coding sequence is TGCGCCAGCAGTCGAGTAGGGGGGCCTCCCGTCGCGGTGTCGGAGCAGCGGGTCGGTTACGAGCAGTACGTC.

CDR3 protein: CASSLREAPLHF. The CDR3 region has the DNA TGTGCCAGCAGCTTAAGAGAAGCACCCCTCCACTTT. The chain uses TRBV13 and TRBJ1-6, with D unresolved. This CDR3 is built from 12 residues. Looked up from germline, CDR1 is PRHDT and CDR2 is FYEKMQ (reference sequence). Trimming took 2 bases from V and 11 from J, leaving 7 bases between them.

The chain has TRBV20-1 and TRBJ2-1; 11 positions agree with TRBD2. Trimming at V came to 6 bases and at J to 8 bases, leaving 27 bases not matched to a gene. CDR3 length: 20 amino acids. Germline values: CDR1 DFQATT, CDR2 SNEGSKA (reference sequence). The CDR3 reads CSAKRLPGLAVPGLYHEQFF. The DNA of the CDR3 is TGCAGTGCCAAACGGTTGCCGGGACTAGCGGTCCCAGGTCTTTACCATGAGCAGTTCTTC.

Written as DNA, the CDR3 is TGTGCCAGCAGCCAAGAGGGACATGGTGAGACCCAGTACTTC. Translating it yields CASSQEGHGETQYF. The chain links TRBV3-1 to TRBJ2-5, with D possibly TRBD1 on 6 matching bases. V was shortened by 0 bases and J by 5 bases, with 10 bases between the two germline ends. The CDR3 consists of 14 residues. In germline, CDR1 is LGHDT, CDR2 YNNKEL (reference sequence).

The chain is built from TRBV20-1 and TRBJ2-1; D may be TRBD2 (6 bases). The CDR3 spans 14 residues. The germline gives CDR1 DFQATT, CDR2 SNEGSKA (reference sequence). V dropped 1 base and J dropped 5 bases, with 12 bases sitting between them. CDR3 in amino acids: CSARVREHHNEQFF. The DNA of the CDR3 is TGCAGTGCTAGAGTCCGGGAGCACCACAATGAGCAGTTCTTC.

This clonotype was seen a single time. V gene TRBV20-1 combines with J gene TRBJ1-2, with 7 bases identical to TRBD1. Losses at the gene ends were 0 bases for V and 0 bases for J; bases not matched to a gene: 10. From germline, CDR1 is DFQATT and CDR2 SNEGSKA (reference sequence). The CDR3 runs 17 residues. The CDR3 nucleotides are TGCAGTGCTAGAGACCACAGGGGACAGCTAGCTAACTATGGCTACACCTTC. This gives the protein CSARDHRGQLANYGYTF.

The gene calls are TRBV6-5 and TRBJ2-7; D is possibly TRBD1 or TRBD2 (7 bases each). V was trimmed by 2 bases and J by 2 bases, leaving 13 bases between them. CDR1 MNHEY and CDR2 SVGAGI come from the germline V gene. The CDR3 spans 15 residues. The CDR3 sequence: CASSYQGGPAYEQYF. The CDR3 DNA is TGTGCCAGCAGTTACCAGGGGGGGCCCGCCTACGAGCAGTACTTC.

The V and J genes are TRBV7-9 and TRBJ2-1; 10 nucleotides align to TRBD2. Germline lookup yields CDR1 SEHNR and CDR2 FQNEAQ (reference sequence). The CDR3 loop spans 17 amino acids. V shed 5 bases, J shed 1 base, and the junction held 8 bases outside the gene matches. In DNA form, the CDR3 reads TGTGCCAGCAGCCTGCCGCTAGCGGGGGAGTCCTACAATGAGCAGTTCTTC. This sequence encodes CASSLPLAGESYNEQFF.

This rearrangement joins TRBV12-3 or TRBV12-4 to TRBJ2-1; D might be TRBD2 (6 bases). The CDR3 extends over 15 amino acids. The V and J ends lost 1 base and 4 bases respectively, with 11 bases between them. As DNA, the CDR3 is TGTGCCAGCAGTTTAGGGGACTCTCTATACAATGAGCAGTTCTTC. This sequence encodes CASSLGDSLYNEQFF.

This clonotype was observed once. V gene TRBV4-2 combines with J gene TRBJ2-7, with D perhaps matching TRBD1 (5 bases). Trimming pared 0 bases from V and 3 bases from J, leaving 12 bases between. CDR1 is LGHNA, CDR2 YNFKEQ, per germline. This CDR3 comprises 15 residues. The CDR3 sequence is CASSQEGASLYEQYF. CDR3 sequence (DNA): TGTGCCAGCAGCCAAGAAGGGGCCAGCCTCTACGAGCAGTACTTC.

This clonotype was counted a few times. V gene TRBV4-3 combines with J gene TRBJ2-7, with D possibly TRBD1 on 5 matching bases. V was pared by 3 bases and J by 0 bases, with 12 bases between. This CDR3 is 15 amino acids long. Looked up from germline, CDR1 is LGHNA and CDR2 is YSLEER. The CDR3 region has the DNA TGCGCCAGCAGCCATGCAGGGTTACGCTCCTACGAGCAGTACTTC. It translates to CASSHAGLRSYEQYF.

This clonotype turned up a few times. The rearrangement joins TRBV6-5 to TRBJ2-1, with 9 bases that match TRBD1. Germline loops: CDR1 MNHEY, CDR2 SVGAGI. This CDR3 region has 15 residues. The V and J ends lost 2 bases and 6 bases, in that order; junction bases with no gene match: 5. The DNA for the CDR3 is TGTGCCAGCAGTTACCGGGACAGGGCATCCAATGAGCAGTTCTTC. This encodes CASSYRDRASNEQFF.

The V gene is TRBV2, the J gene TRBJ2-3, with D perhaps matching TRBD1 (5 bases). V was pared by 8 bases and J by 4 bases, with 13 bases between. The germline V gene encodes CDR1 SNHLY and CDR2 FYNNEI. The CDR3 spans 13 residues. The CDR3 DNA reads TGTGCCAGCCCCGCAGGGATTTCAGATACGCAGTATTTT. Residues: CASPAGISDTQYF.

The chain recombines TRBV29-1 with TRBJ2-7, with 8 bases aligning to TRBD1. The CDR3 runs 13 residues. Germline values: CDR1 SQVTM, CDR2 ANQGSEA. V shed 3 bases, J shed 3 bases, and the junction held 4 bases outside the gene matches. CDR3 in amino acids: CSVDRGQGYEQYF. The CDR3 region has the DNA TGCAGCGTTGACAGGGGGCAGGGCTACGAGCAGTACTTC.

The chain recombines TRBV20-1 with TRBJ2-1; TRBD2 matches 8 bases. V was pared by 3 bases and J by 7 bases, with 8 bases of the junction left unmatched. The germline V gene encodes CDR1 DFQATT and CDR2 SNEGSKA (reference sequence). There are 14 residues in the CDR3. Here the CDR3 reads CSASRGSGMNEQFF. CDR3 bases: TGCAGTGCTAGCAGGGGTAGCGGGATGAATGAGCAGTTCTTC.